A single sample is the source of the 24 T cell receptor beta chains below, sequenced in a study of sequential checkpoint blockade in melanoma. Sequenced by immunoSEQ multiplex PCR; TCRdb stores in-frame clones only, minus some. In the table there are 2,500 to 3,500 clones, under 20% of which are singletons. Treatment noted: randomized to nivolumab then ipilimumab (arm A) or the reverse (arm B). The sequences come from tumor tissue (inferred from file names), collected from a patient given nivolumab and ipilimumab in sequence. The receptors come from a human donor with melanoma.

This clone was observed many times. The gene calls are TRBV11-3 and TRBJ2-3; 10 nucleotides agree with TRBD2. CDR3 length: 16 residues. Trimming cost V 3 bases and J 6 bases; bases outside gene matches: 9. The germline gives CDR1 SGHNT, CDR2 YENEEA. The CDR3 DNA follows: TGTGCCAGCAGCTTGTTGACTAGCGGGTTTGGGGATACGCAGTATTTT. Its protein is CASSLLTSGFGDTQYF.

This clone is classed as medium-sized. This chain connects TRBV9 to TRBJ2-7, with D possibly being TRBD1 or TRBD2 (5 bases each). This CDR3 has 14 residues. Per the germline V gene, CDR1 is SGDLS and CDR2 is YYNGEE. V lost 5 bases and J lost 5, with 17 bases in between. CDR3 loop: CASSPFGGRDEQYF. The CDR3 nucleotides read TGTGCCAGCAGTCCCTTTGGGGGTCGCGACGAGCAGTACTTC.

This clone is judged medium-sized (0.01 to 0.1%). This chain uses TRBV11-3 with TRBJ1-1, with a possible D match to TRBD1 (5 bases). V was clipped by 6 bases and J by 2 bases, with 22 bases between them. CDR1 is SGHNT and CDR2 is YENEEA in the germline V gene. The CDR3 is made up of 17 amino acids. CDR3 sequence reads: CASSHVVWVRVNTEAFF. For the CDR3, the DNA is TGTGCCAGCAGTCACGTAGTGTGGGTCAGGGTTAACACTGAAGCTTTCTTT.

The chain joins TRBV6-8 to TRBJ2-1; possibly TRBD1 or TRBD2 for D (6 bases each). Germline loops: CDR1 MNHGY, CDR2 SAAAGT. CDR3 length: 15 residues. Trimming left V 8 bases short and J 9 bases short, with 23 bases between. The CDR3 reads CASSRGVLVASEQFF. CDR3 coding DNA: TGTGCCAGCTCGAGGGGGGTCCTTGTCGCGAGTGAGCAGTTCTTC.

J is TRBJ1-1 and V is TRBV11-3, with 8 bases lining up with TRBD1. Germline V CDR1 and CDR2: SGHNT, YENEEA. The CDR3 has 17 residues. Trimming cost V 4 bases and J 0 bases; bases outside gene matches: 10. CDR3 bases: TGTGCCAGCAGCTCAGGACAGGGTCTTTACATGAACACTGAAGCTTTCTTT. Translated: CASSSGQGLYMNTEAFF.

This clone was seen only a few times. The chain couples TRBV9 to TRBJ1-2; TRBD1 aligns across 8 bases. After removal of 5 bases from V and 7 bases from J, the junction contained 7 bases not matched to a gene. Germline V gene data show CDR1 as SGDLS and CDR2 as YYNGEE. The CDR3 runs 13 residues. DNA for the CDR3: TGTGCCAGCAGTGGCAGGGGGCGAGCTGGCTACACCTTC. Amino acids: CASSGRGRAGYTF.

V usage is TRBV5-1 and J usage is TRBJ1-1; TRBD1 is a possible D gene (5 bases). The CDR3 runs to 15 residues. V was shortened by 4 bases and J by 9 bases, with 22 bases between the two germline ends. Germline lookup yields CDR1 SGHRS and CDR2 YFSETQ. The CDR3 nucleotides are TGCGCCAGCAGCCCCGACCCCGGGACCGCCACCCAAGCTTTCTTT. Its translation: CASSPDPGTATQAFF. The complete variable domain, with remaining parts taken from reference TRBV5-1 and TRBJ1-1, reads KAGVTQTPRYLIKTRGQQVTLSCSPISGHRSVSWYQQTPGQGLQFLFEYFSETQRNKGNFPGRFSGRQFSNSRSEMNVSTLELGDSALYLCASSPDPGTATQAFFGQGTRLTVV.

This clone was picked up a small number of times. The chain links TRBV6-8 to TRBJ1-2; tentatively, D is TRBD1 (5 bases). Trimming removed 4 bases at V and 2 bases at J, with 17 bases between. The CDR3 is 16 residues long. Looked up from germline, CDR1 is MNHGY and CDR2 is SAAAGT. CDR3 amino acids: CASSWGRSTPNYGYTF. In DNA form, the CDR3 reads TGTGCCAGCAGTTGGGGACGATCAACCCCAAACTATGGCTACACCTTC.

V and J are TRBV5-1 and TRBJ2-7; D gene unclear. CDR1 SGHRS and CDR2 YFSETQ come from the germline V gene. Deletions cut 3 bases from V and 6 bases from J, with 16 bases between. This CDR3 contains 14 residues. CDR3 DNA sequence: TGCGCCAGCAGCTATGAGACCGGGCCCTCCGAGCAGTACTTC. Translation gives CASSYETGPSEQYF.

In its sample, this clone is medium-sized. The CDR3 reads CASSRGGGNTEAFF. CDR3 sequence (DNA): TGTGCCAGTAGCCGAGGGGGAGGGAACACTGAAGCTTTCTTT. The chain is built from TRBV19 and TRBJ1-1; D may be TRBD1 (6 bases). The CDR3 has 14 residues. Germline loops: CDR1 LNHDA, CDR2 SQIVND (reference sequence). The V end was cut by 6 bases, the J end by 1 base, with 12 bases between.

The sample holds many counts of this clone. The rearrangement joins TRBV6-8 to TRBJ2-7, with TRBD2 identical over 8 bases. This CDR3 contains 15 residues. The germline CDR1 and CDR2 sequences are MNHGY and SAAAGT. V gave up 5 bases and J gave up 6 bases; unmatched junction bases: 12. The CDR3 protein is CASSVLDGGVSEQYF. DNA for the CDR3: TGTGCCAGCAGTGTCCTCGACGGGGGGGTCTCCGAGCAGTACTTC.

The chain combines TRBV29-1 with TRBJ2-1; D might be TRBD2 (5 bases). Germline V lookup: CDR1 SQVTM, CDR2 ANQGSEA. The CDR3 has 14 residues. CDR3: CSGGLARRGNEQFF. The CDR3 coding sequence is TGCAGTGGCGGTTTGGCCCGGAGAGGGAATGAGCAGTTCTTC.

The rearrangement uses TRBV9 and TRBJ1-1, with 10 nucleotides matching TRBD1. V lost 0 bases, J lost 0 bases, and 8 bases stayed unmatched. The CDR3 is made up of 18 amino acids. Germline V gene data show CDR1 as SGDLS and CDR2 as YYNGEE. The CDR3 loop reads CASSVGQGAGKMNTEAFF. CDR3 DNA sequence: TGTGCCAGCAGCGTAGGACAGGGGGCTGGTAAGATGAACACTGAAGCTTTCTTT.

This clone was picked up many times. The sample holds other DNA sequences that translate to the same CDR3. This sequence joins TRBV6-8 and TRBJ1-2; D not certain. The CDR3 contains 15 residues. Germline V CDR1 and CDR2: MNHGY, SAAAGT. V dropped 0 bases and J dropped 2 bases, with 10 bases sitting between them. CDR3 region: CASSYSARRNYGYTF. The CDR3 DNA reads as TGTGCCAGCAGTTACTCAGCACGGCGGAACTATGGCTACACCTTC.

This clone turned up a few times. The chain is built from TRBV11-3 and TRBJ1-1; TRBD1 agrees at 7 bases. CDR3 size: 15 residues. V was clipped by 6 bases and J by 4 bases; unmatched bases: 11. Germline V gives CDR1 SGHNT, CDR2 YENEEA. DNA of the CDR3: TGTGCCAGCAGGCCCCCAGGGGGACGGGCCACTGAAGCTTTCTTT. Translating it yields CASRPPGGRATEAFF.

This clone was recorded a few times. The chain links TRBV11-3 to TRBJ2-7; D may be TRBD1 or TRBD2 (5 bases each). Germline CDR1 reads SGHNT; CDR2 reads YENEEA. The V gene lost 5 bases and the J gene lost 3 bases, with 14 bases spanning the gap. CDR3 size: 14 residues. As DNA, the CDR3 is TGTGCCAGCAGCCCTCCGGGACCGAGCTACGAGCAGTACTTC. It translates to CASSPPGPSYEQYF. The full variable domain, rest sourced from reference TRBV11-3 and TRBJ2-7, is EAGVVQSPRYKIIEKKQPVAFWCNPISGHNTLYWYLQNLGQGPELLIRYENEEAVDDSQLPKDRFSAERLKGVDSTLKIQPAELGDSAVYLCASSPPGPSYEQYFGPGTRLTVT.

This clone is deemed large. V gene TRBV11-3 combines with J gene TRBJ1-2; 11 positions match TRBD1. V lost 5 bases and J lost 3; bases outside the gene matches: 5. CDR3 size: 15 residues. Germline V gives CDR1 SGHNT, CDR2 YENEEA. The CDR3 DNA follows: TGTGCCAGCAGCAGGACAGGGGGCTCGCACTATGGCTACACCTTC. Its protein is CASSRTGGSHYGYTF.

This clone was observed a handful of times. J is TRBJ2-2 and V is TRBV11-3; 8 bases match TRBD1. Trimming removed 5 bases from V and 7 bases from J; junction bases left unmatched: 6. The CDR3 is 14 residues long. CDR1 is SGHNT, CDR2 YENEEA, per germline. The CDR3 DNA sequence: TGTGCCAGCAGCCCCGGACAGGGCAGCGGGGAGCTGTTTTTT. Protein: CASSPGQGSGELFF.

The chain joins TRBV4-1 to TRBJ1-1, with D tentatively TRBD1 (6 bases). Trimming pared 2 bases from V and 3 bases from J, leaving 13 bases between. The CDR3 is 15 amino acids. Germline CDR1 is MGHRA and CDR2 is YSYEKL. The CDR3 nucleotides are TGCGCCAGCAGCCAATCAGGACAGCTACACACTGAAGCTTTCTTT. Translation: CASSQSGQLHTEAFF.

This clone was observed a few times. The chain employs TRBV15 and TRBJ1-1; weak D call: TRBD1 (5 bases). The ends were cut back, 0 bases at V and 0 bases at J, with 8 bases in the middle. This CDR3 is built from 15 residues. Germline V gives CDR1 LNHNV, CDR2 YYDKDF (reference sequence). CDR3 nucleotide sequence: TGTGCCACCAGCAGAGATCGGGGGATGAACACTGAAGCTTTCTTT. This gives the protein CATSRDRGMNTEAFF.

This chain uses TRBV6-8 with TRBJ2-3; a possible D gene is TRBD2 (6 bases). The length of the CDR3 is 14 residues. Looked up from germline, CDR1 is MNHGY and CDR2 is SAAAGT. V gave up 8 bases and J gave up 3 bases, with 15 bases separating them. This chain's CDR3 is CASSRRGGTDTQYF. CDR3 DNA sequence: TGTGCCAGCTCCAGGAGGGGCGGGACAGATACGCAGTATTTT.

Sample share makes this clone hyperexpanded. CDR3: CASSEGGNPYNEQFF. The DNA of the CDR3 is TGCGCCAGCAGTGAGGGAGGGAACCCCTACAATGAGCAGTTCTTC. V usage is TRBV10-2 and J usage is TRBJ2-1; tentative D call: TRBD2 (6 bases). Trimming left V 2 bases short and J 2 bases short, with 10 bases between. CDR1 and CDR2 (germline): WSHSY, SAAADI. There are 15 residues in the CDR3.

V gene TRBV11-3 combines with J gene TRBJ1-4; no clear D. Germline V gene sequence: CDR1 SGHNT, CDR2 YENEEA. The CDR3 runs to 16 residues. V dropped 0 bases and J dropped 5 bases, with 13 bases sitting between them. The CDR3 spells CASSLDLVRWNEKLFF. DNA of the CDR3: TGTGCCAGCAGCTTAGATTTGGTAAGGTGGAATGAAAAACTGTTTTTT.

This clone is labeled as hyperexpanded. The chain links TRBV9 to TRBJ1-2; D unclear. The CDR3 has 15 residues. Germline V lookup: CDR1 SGDLS, CDR2 YYNGEE. Trimming took 3 bases from V and 0 from J, leaving 12 bases between them. In DNA form, the CDR3 reads TGTGCCAGCAGCGAGGGCGGAAAGTCTAACTATGGCTACACCTTC. This encodes CASSEGGKSNYGYTF.